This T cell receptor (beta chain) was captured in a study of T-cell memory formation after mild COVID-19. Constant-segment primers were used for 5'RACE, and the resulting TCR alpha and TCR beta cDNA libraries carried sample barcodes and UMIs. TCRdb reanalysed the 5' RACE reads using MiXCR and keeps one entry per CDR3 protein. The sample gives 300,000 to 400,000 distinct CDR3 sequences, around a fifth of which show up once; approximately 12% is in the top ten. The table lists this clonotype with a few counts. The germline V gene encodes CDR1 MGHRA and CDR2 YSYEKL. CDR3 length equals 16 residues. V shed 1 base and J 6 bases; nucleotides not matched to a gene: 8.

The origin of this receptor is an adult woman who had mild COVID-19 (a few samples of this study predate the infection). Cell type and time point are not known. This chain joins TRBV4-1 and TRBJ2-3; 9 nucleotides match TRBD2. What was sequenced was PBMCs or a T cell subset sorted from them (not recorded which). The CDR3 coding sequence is TGCGCCAGCAGCCAAGGGGGCGGGGGGGTCGGTGATACGCAGTATTTT. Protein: CASSQGGGGVGDTQYF.